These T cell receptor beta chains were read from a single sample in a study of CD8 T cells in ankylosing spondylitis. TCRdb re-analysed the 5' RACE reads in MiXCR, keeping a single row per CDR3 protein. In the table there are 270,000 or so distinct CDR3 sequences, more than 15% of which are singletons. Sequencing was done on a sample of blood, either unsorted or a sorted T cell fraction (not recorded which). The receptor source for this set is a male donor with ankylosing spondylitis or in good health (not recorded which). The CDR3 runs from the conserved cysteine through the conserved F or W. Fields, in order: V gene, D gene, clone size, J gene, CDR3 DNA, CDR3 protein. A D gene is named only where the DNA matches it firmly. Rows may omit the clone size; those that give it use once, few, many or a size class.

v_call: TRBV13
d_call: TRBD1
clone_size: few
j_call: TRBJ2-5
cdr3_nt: TGTGCCAGCACAACTCGACAGGGGGCTAACCAAGAGACCCAGTACTTC
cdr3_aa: CASTTRQGANQETQYF

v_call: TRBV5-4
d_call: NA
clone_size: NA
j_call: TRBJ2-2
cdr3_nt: TGTGCCAGCCGCCCCGGGGAGACCGGGGAGCTGTTTTTT
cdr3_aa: CASRPGETGELFF

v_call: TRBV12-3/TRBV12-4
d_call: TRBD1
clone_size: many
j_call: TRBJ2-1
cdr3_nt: TGTGCCAGCAGTACCGGGACAGGGAAAAAAAATGAGCAGTTCTTC
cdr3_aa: CASSTGTGKKNEQFF

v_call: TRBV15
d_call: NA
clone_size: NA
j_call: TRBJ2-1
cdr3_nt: TGTGCCACCAGCCAGAGCCACAACAATGAGCAGTTCTTC
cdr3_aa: CATSQSHNNEQFF

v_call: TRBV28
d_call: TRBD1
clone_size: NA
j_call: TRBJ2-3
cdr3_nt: TGTGCCAGCAGTTCAGGACAGGGGTACTTCACAGATACGCAGTATTTT
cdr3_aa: CASSSGQGYFTDTQYF

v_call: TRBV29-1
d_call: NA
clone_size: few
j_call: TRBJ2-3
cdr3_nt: TGCAGCGTTCAGTGGGATGGATACGGCACAGATACGCAGTATTTT
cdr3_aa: CSVQWDGYGTDTQYF

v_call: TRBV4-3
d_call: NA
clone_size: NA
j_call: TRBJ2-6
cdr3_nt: TGCGCCAGCAGCCAAGACCGTTTCTCTGGGGCCAACGTCCTGACTTTC
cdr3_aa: CASSQDRFSGANVLTF

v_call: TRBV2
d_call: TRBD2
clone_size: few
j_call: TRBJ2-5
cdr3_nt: TGTGCCAGCAGTGATCGGGAGACTAGCGGAACGACCCAGTACTTC
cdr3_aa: CASSDRETSGTTQYF

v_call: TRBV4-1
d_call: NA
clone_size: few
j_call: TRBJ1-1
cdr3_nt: TGCGCCAGCAGCCCAACTCCCTTGGGGAACACTGAAGCTTTCTTT
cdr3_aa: CASSPTPLGNTEAFF

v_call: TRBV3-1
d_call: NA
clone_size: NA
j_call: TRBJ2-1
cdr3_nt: TGTGCCAGCAGCCGAGACGGGCAGAGCTCCTACAATGAGCAGTTCTTC
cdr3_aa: CASSRDGQSSYNEQFF

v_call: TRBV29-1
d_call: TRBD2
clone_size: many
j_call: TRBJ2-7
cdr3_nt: TGCAGCGTTGTCCTCCTACTAGCGGGAGGCCCCTACGAGCAGTACTTC
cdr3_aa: CSVVLLLAGGPYEQYF

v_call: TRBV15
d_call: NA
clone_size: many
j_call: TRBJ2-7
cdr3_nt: TGTGCCACCAGCAGAGATCGGGGCGGAAGCTCCTACGAGCAGTACTTC
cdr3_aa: CATSRDRGGSSYEQYF

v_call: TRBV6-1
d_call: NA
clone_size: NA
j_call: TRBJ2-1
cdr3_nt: TGTGCCAGCAGTGAAGATCCGGCCCGGGGAACAGGGTTCTTC
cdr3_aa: CASSEDPARGTGFF

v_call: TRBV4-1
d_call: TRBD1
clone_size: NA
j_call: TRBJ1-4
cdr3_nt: TGCGCCAGCAGCCCACCCCTCGGACAGGGAGGGCCTAATGAAAAACTGTTTTTT
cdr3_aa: CASSPPLGQGGPNEKLFF

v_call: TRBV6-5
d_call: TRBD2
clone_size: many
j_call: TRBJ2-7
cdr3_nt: TGTGCCAGCAGTGTACTAGCGGGGACCTACGAGCAGTACTTC
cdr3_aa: CASSVLAGTYEQYF

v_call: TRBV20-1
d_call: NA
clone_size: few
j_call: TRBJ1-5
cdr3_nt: TGCAGTGCTACCGACAGTGGGGAGGGCAATCAGCCCCAGCATTTT
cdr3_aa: CSATDSGEGNQPQHF

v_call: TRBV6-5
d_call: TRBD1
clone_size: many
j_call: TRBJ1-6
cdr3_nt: TGTGCCAGCAGTTCGGATTCACAGGGGTCCTATAATTCACCCCTCCACTTT
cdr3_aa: CASSSDSQGSYNSPLHF

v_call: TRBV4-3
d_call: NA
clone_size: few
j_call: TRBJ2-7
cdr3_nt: TGCGCCAGCAGCCAATCAACCCGAGGTCCCATCAACGAGCAGTACTTC
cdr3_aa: CASSQSTRGPINEQYF

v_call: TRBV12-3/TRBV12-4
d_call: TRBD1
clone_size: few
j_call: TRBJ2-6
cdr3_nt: TGTGCCAGCAGGGGGGACAGAGCCTCTGGGGCCAACGTCCTGACTTTC
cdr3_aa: CASRGDRASGANVLTF

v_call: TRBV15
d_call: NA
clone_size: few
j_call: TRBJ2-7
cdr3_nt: TGTGCCACCAGCAGAGAGCTAGCAAGGGAGCAGTACTTC
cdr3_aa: CATSRELAREQYF

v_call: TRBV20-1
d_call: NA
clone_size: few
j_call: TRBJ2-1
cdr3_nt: TGCAGTGCTAGAGATGGGGGCCACTCAAGCTCCTACAATGAGCAGTTCTTC
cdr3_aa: CSARDGGHSSSYNEQFF

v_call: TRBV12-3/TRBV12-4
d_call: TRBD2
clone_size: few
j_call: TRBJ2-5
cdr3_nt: TGTGCCAGCAGTTTTATTGGGAGACTAGCGGGAGAAGAGACCCAGTACTTC
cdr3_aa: CASSFIGRLAGEETQYF

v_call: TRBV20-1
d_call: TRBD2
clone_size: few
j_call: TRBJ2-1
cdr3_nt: TGCAGTGCTAGAGATCTAATAGCGGGAGGTGAGCAGTTCTTC
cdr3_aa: CSARDLIAGGEQFF

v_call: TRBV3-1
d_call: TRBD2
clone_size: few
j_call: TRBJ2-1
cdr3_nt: TGTGCCAGCAGCCCCGGGACTAGCGGAGATCTCAATGAGCAGTTCTTC
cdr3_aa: CASSPGTSGDLNEQFF

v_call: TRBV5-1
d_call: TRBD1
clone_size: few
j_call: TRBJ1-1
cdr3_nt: TGCGCCAGCGGACCGGGACAGGACAACACTGAAGCTTTCTTT
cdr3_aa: CASGPGQDNTEAFF

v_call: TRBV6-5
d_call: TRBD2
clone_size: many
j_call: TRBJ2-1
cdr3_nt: TGTGCCAGCAGTTACTCGCTAGCGGGAGGGCCAGATGAGCAGTTCTTC
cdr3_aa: CASSYSLAGGPDEQFF

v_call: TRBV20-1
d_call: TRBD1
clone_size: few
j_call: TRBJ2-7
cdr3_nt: TGCAGTGTTAACAGCGGACAGGCATACGAGCAGTACTTC
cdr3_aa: CSVNSGQAYEQYF

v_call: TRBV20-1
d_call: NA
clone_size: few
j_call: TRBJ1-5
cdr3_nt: TGCAGTGCTAGAGGTTCCCATGGGGGTAGCAATCAGCCCCAGCATTTT
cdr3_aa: CSARGSHGGSNQPQHF

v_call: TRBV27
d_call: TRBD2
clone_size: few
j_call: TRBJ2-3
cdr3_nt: TGTGCCACCTCCTCCGGACTAGCGGGAAACACAGATACGCAGTATTTT
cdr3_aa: CATSSGLAGNTDTQYF

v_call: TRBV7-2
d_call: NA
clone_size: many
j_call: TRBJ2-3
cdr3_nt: TGTGCCAGCAGCCCATGGGGGGGCGAGGCAGATACGCAGTATTTT
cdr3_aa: CASSPWGGEADTQYF

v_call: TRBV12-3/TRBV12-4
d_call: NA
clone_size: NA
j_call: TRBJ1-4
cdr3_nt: TGTGCCAGCAGTTCCCGACCGGCTGCAACTAATGAAAAACTGTTTTTT
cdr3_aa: CASSSRPAATNEKLFF

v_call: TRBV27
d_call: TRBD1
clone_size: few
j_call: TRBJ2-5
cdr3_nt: TGTGCCAGCACCCCGACAGGGGTGTGGGAGACCCAGTACTTC
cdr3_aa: CASTPTGVWETQYF

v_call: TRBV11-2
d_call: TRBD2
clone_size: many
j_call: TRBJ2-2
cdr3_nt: TGTGCCAGCAGCCTAGAGTCTAGCGGGACCAACACCGGGGAGCTGTTTTTT
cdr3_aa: CASSLESSGTNTGELFF

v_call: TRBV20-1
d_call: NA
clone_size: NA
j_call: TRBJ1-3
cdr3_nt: TGCAGTGCAGCTCAGGGACTCGCTGGAACCACCATATATTTT
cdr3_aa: CSAAQGLAGTTIYF

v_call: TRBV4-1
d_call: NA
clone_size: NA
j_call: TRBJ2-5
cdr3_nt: TGCGCCAGCAGCCCCGAGTTTAGGGGGAGTGTCAGCCAAGAGACCCAGTACTTC
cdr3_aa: CASSPEFRGSVSQETQYF

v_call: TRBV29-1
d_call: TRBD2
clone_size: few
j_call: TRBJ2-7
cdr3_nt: TGCAGCGTTGAAGGGCTAGCGGGAGAATACGAGCAGTACTTC
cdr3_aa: CSVEGLAGEYEQYF

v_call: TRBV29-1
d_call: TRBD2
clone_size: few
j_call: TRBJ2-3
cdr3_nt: TGCAGCGTTGAAGGACTAGCCGATACGCAGTATTTT
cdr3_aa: CSVEGLADTQYF

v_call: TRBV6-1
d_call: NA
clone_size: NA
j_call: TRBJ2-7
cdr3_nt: TGTGCCACTCATGGGGTTGGGTCCTACGAGCAGTACTTC
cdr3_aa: CATHGVGSYEQYF

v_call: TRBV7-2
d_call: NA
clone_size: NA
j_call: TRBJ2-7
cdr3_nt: TGTGCCAGCAGCAATGGCGGGCGCCCCTACGAGCAGTACTTC
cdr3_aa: CASSNGGRPYEQYF

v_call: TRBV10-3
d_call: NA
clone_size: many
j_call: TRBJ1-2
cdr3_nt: TGTGCCATCAGTGATAACAGGGTCGCCGGCTACACCTTC
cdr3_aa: CAISDNRVAGYTF

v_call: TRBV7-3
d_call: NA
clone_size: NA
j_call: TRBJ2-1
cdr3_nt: TGTGCCAGCAGCACAAAACAGGGAGGCGAGCAGTTCTTC
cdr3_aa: CASSTKQGGEQFF

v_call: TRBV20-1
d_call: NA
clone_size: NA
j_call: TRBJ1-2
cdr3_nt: TGCAGTGGGGCCGGAGGCTACACCTTC
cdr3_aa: CSGAGGYTF

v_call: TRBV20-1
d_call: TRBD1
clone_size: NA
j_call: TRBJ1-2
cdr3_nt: TGCAGTGCCCAAGTAAACACGGACAGGCCTAGTTATGCGGGTGGCTACACCTTC
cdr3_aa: CSAQVNTDRPSYAGGYTF

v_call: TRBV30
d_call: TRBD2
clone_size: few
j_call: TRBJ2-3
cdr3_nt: TGTGCCTGGAGTGAGGCTAGCGGAGTGGGCACAGATACGCAGTATTTT
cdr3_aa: CAWSEASGVGTDTQYF

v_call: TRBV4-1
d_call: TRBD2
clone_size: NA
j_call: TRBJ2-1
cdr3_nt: TGCGCCAGCAGCCAGGAGCGGGAGGCCTCCTACAATGAGCAGTTCTTC
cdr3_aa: CASSQEREASYNEQFF

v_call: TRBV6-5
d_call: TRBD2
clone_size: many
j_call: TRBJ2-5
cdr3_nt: TGTGCCAGCAGTTCTGGACTAGCGGGAGGAGAGACCCAGTACTTC
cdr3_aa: CASSSGLAGGETQYF

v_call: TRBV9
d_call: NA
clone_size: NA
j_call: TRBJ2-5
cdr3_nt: TGTGCCAGCAGCGAGGACGGAGGTGGCCAAGAGACCCAGTACTTC
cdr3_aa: CASSEDGGGQETQYF

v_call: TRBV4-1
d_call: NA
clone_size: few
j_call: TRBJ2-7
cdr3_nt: TGCGCCAGCAGCCAATTTAGCGGAGCCCCCTACGAGCAGTACTTC
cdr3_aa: CASSQFSGAPYEQYF

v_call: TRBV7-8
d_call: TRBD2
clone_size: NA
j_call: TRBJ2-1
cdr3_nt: TGTGCCAGCAGCTTATTAAGGCTAGCGGGTGGGAGCCATGAGCAGTTCTTC
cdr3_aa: CASSLLRLAGGSHEQFF

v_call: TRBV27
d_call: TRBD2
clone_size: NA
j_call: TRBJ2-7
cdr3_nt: TGTGCCAGCAGTTTAAGCCTCCCTGGGGCGGGAGAGTACGAGCAGTACTTC
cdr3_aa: CASSLSLPGAGEYEQYF